The 10 T cell receptor beta chains listed next were all sequenced from one sample in a study of CD8 T cells in ankylosing spondylitis. TCRdb ran MiXCR on the 5' RACE reads and lists one entry per CDR3 protein. Among approximately 350,000 distinct CDR3 sequences listed, approximately 15% were seen once. The specimen was blood, either unsorted or a sorted T cell fraction (not recorded which). The receptors originated from a male donor with ankylosing spondylitis or in good health (not recorded which).

This clonotype showed up just a few times. The rearrangement uses TRBV5-1 and TRBJ2-3, with TRBD1 matching over 8 bases. This CDR3 spans 14 amino acids. V shed 4 bases and J 6 bases; nucleotides not matched to a gene: 7. Germline CDR1 is SGHRS and CDR2 is YFSETQ. The CDR3 loop is CASSPDREGDTQYF. DNA for the CDR3: TGCGCCAGCAGCCCGGACAGGGAAGGGGATACGCAGTATTTT.

V gene TRBV29-1 combines with J gene TRBJ1-1; D is unclear. Germline V gene lookup returns CDR1 SQVTM and CDR2 ANQGSEA. The CDR3 spans 15 residues. V lost 5 bases and J lost 1, with 17 bases in between. CDR3 amino acids: CSVPGGPRENTEAFF. The CDR3 DNA sequence: TGCAGCGTTCCGGGAGGTCCACGGGAGAACACTGAAGCTTTCTTT.

The chain recombines TRBV11-2 with TRBJ2-5; D is perhaps TRBD2 (7 bases). Trimming pared 5 bases from V and 0 bases from J, leaving 22 bases between. Germline assignment: CDR1 SGHAT and CDR2 FQNNGV. This CDR3 is built from 18 residues. Here the CDR3 reads CASSPTLGGGPYQETQYF. Here the CDR3 DNA reads TGTGCCAGCAGCCCAACATTAGGGGGGGGCCCCTACCAAGAGACCCAGTACTTC. Using reference TRBV11-2 and TRBJ2-5 for the parts outside the CDR3, the full variable domain is EAGVAQSPRYKIIEKRQSVAFWCNPISGHATLYWYQQILGQGPKLLIQFQNNGVVDDSQLPKDRFSAERLKGVDSTLKIQPAKLEDSAVYLCASSPTLGGGPYQETQYFGPGTRLLVL.

This clonotype was seen a handful of times. V gene TRBV12-3 or TRBV12-4 combines with J gene TRBJ2-3, with 7 nucleotides matching TRBD2. This CDR3 is 15 amino acids long. Trimming removed 6 bases from V and 2 bases from J; junction bases left unmatched: 8. The DNA of the CDR3 is TGTGCCAGCAGCCTAGGGGACTATCCCACAGATACGCAGTATTTT. Residues: CASSLGDYPTDTQYF.

The CDR3 loop is CASSRQGWYGYTF. The CDR3 nucleotides read TGTGCCAGCAGCCGACAGGGATGGTATGGCTACACCTTC. The chain recombines TRBV3-1 with TRBJ1-2; TRBD1 matches 7 bases. The ends lost 4 bases at V and 5 bases at J; junction bases unmatched: 4. The CDR3 runs to 13 residues. CDR1 is LGHDT and CDR2 is YNNKEL in the germline V gene (reference sequence).

V is TRBV27 and J is TRBJ2-2; no firm D call. Germline V gene lookup returns CDR1 MNHEY and CDR2 SMNVEV (reference sequence). V was cut by 0 bases and J by 1 base, with 18 bases left in between. The CDR3 length is 19 residues. CDR3 bases: TGTGCCAGCAGTTTATCTAGTAGGCTAGGGAACCAGAACACCGGGGAGCTGTTTTTT. Amino acids: CASSLSSRLGNQNTGELFF.

This clonotype turned up a few times. The chain couples TRBV12-3 or TRBV12-4 to TRBJ1-2; D is unresolved. The CDR3 runs to 12 residues. V gave up 6 bases and J gave up 6 bases, with 11 bases separating them. CDR3 sequence (DNA): TGTGCCAGCAGCCGTGAGGGTAATGGCTACACCTTC. This sequence encodes CASSREGNGYTF.

J is TRBJ1-2 and V is TRBV11-1; D ambiguous. The CDR3 runs to 17 residues. Germline lookup yields CDR1 SGHAT and CDR2 FQDESV (reference sequence). Trimming took 5 bases from V and 8 from J, leaving 27 bases between them. CDR3 coding DNA: TGTGCCAGCAGCCCCCCGCCGGGAGCCGACATTTATGGCGGCTACACCTTC. The encoded protein is CASSPPPGADIYGGYTF.

Ten or more counts support this clonotype. The chain employs TRBV12-3 or TRBV12-4 and TRBJ2-1, with 9 bases that match TRBD2. This CDR3 comprises 20 residues. J gave up 0 bases and V 2 bases, and 14 bases lay outside the gene matches. The CDR3, as DNA: TGTGCCAGCAGTTTAACTTATATTCTGGCGGGAGGGATCTCCTACAATGAGCAGTTCTTC. Translation gives CASSLTYILAGGISYNEQFF.

The chain has TRBV11-1 and TRBJ2-3; tentative D call: TRBD2 (5 bases). Trimming shortened V by 5 bases and J by 9 bases, and 15 bases separated the two germline ends. The germline gives CDR1 SGHAT, CDR2 FQDESV (reference sequence). CDR3 length: 13 residues. The CDR3 nucleotides read TGTGCCAGCAGCCCCTGGGAACGGGAAACGCAGTATTTT. It encodes CASSPWERETQYF.